A selection of T cell receptor beta chains follows, all from one sample in a study of post-analysis software for immune sequencing data. TCRdb fed the PCR reads into MiXCR, producing one record per CDR3 protein. In the table there are a few hundred thousand distinct CDR3 sequences, 35% to 45% of which are singletons. Sequencing input: blood. The receptors here all came from a girl between 10 and 17 years old with multiple sclerosis. The conserved cysteine and the conserved F or W are not part of the CDR3 here.

v_call,j_call,cdr3_aa
TRBV3-1,TRBJ2-7,ASSYSGTVEQY
TRBV7-6,TRBJ2-5,ASHSGPGGGAEETQY
TRBV5-1,TRBJ1-4,ASSLPTGREEKLF
TRBV6-6,TRBJ1-3,ASSYSTGGGNTIY
TRBV7-2,TRBJ1-5,ASSLVGPSNQPQH
TRBV2,TRBJ1-2,ASSENRGDYGYT
TRBV7-2,TRBJ1-5,ASSLDSGGNQPQH
TRBV6-1,TRBJ1-6,ASDSQQDSPLH
TRBV6-2/TRBV6-3,TRBJ2-1,ASEPRDYDEQF
TRBV6-1,TRBJ2-1,ASSPPLETSGSSYNEQF
TRBV7-6,TRBJ2-1,ASSPGDLSSYNEQF
TRBV12-3/TRBV12-4,TRBJ2-3,ASSSLSRLVTDTQY
TRBV6-1,TRBJ1-5,ASSEQGGALGNQPQH
TRBV20-1,TRBJ2-3,SAPRLAGVTTQY
TRBV6-5,TRBJ1-2,ASSPGTSRYYGYT
TRBV5-8,TRBJ2-7,ASSLYQEQGEQY
TRBV12-3/TRBV12-4,TRBJ2-3,ASSLSRSGGVSDTQY
TRBV6-5,TRBJ1-2,ASSTRDRDNMGYT
TRBV20-1,TRBJ2-3,SAREEIWDTQY
TRBV9,TRBJ2-5,ASSVGPAWYQETQY
TRBV18,TRBJ2-1,ASSPGTSGGANEQF
TRBV7-9,TRBJ2-1,ASSPEGAWSSGPSYNEQF
TRBV4-1,TRBJ1-4,ASSSQGATNEKLF
TRBV6-1,TRBJ2-5,ASSDRGRVETQY
TRBV6-1,TRBJ1-6,ASNDRDGSSPPH
TRBV4-2,TRBJ2-7,ASSQALEAYEQY
TRBV20-1,TRBJ2-3,SAVPGLQNTDTQY
TRBV20-1,TRBJ2-3,SASRPGTSTDTQY
TRBV7-2,TRBJ1-1,ASSRWNTEAF
TRBV7-8,TRBJ2-5,ASSFELQETQY
TRBV5-1,TRBJ2-3,ASSLADTQY
TRBV5-1,TRBJ1-4,ASSLGQGTEKLF
TRBV30,TRBJ1-1,AWYPGTGNTEAF
TRBV15,TRBJ2-1,ATSRRTEYNEQF
TRBV12-3/TRBV12-4,TRBJ2-1,ASSGRIAANYNEQF
TRBV29-1,.,SVDIADAYEQY
TRBV7-2,TRBJ2-2,ASSFGRVTYTGELF
TRBV5-1,TRBJ2-3,ASKTRDSGLDTQY
TRBV7-6,TRBJ2-3,TSSQSAGNTDTQY
TRBV4-1,TRBJ2-5,ASSQDASQETQY
TRBV2,TRBJ2-1,ASRGSLSSYNEQF
TRBV4-1,TRBJ2-1,ASSQDALAGYNEQF
TRBV7-8,TRBJ1-1,ASTEAVGAGNTEAF
TRBV12-3/TRBV12-4,TRBJ1-2,ASSYRGLSPYGYT
TRBV28,TRBJ2-5,ASSLRTLVRETQY
TRBV20-1,TRBJ2-5,SAARRTQETQY